These T cell receptor beta chains were read from a single sample in a study of T cell changes during pregnancy in multiple sclerosis. Clones were sequenced by immunoSEQ multiplex PCR, and TCRdb holds only the in-frame ones, with some missing. The repertoire holds 99,000 or so clones, approximately 93% seen once, with less than 1% in the top ten. The specimen was peripheral blood, collected after pregnancy. The source is a female donor with multiple sclerosis, enrolled in a pregnancy study. Both conserved end residues are part of each CDR3. D genes are given only for firm matches. Rows may omit the clone size; those that give it use once, few, many or a size class.

clone_size	v_call	d_call	j_call	cdr3_aa	cdr3_nt
NA	TRBV28	TRBD1	TRBJ1-1	CASSFPRQGNTEAFF	TGTGCCAGCAGTTTCCCCCGACAGGGGAACACTGAAGCTTTCTTT
few	TRBV4-3	NA	TRBJ1-2	CASSPSQGNYGYTF	TGCGCCAGCAGCCCCTCACAGGGTAACTATGGCTACACCTTC
NA	TRBV7-2	TRBD1	TRBJ1-1	CASSMTGGNTEAFF	TGTGCCAGCAGCATGACAGGGGGAAACACTGAAGCTTTCTTT
NA	TRBV28	TRBD1	TRBJ1-4	CASSLFHRGNEKLFF	TGTGCCAGCAGTTTATTCCACAGGGGGAATGAAAAACTGTTTTTT
once	TRBV5-1	NA	TRBJ2-7	CASSLEGSARYEQYF	TGCGCCAGCAGCTTGGAGGGGTCGGCTCGCTACGAGCAGTACTTC
NA	TRBV7-9	NA	TRBJ1-1	CASSPPTIFPNTEAFF	TGTGCCAGCAGCCCTCCGACTATTTTCCCCAACACTGAAGCTTTCTTT
NA	TRBV6-4	NA	TRBJ1-3	CASSMTGSGNTIYF	TGTGCCAGCAGTATGACGGGCTCTGGAAACACCATATATTTT
NA	TRBV5-1	NA	TRBJ2-1	CASSPGLLQAGEQFF	TGCGCCAGCAGCCCGGGACTTCTCCAGGCTGGTGAGCAGTTCTTC
NA	TRBV5-1	NA	TRBJ1-1	CASRSVGGLAEAFF	TGCGCCAGCAGAAGCGTCGGGGGACTCGCTGAAGCTTTCTTT
NA	TRBV19	NA	TRBJ1-1	CASTPTVVNTEAFF	TGTGCCAGTACCCCTACAGTTGTCAACACTGAAGCTTTCTTT
NA	TRBV27	TRBD1	TRBJ2-7	CASSLGTGRYEQYF	TGTGCCAGCAGTTTAGGGACAGGGCGCTACGAGCAGTACTTC
NA	TRBV19	NA	TRBJ2-3	CASSYFSGATDTQYF	TGTGCCAGTAGCTATTTTAGTGGGGCCACAGATACGCAGTATTTT
NA	TRBV5-1	TRBD1	TRBJ2-2	CASSLWAGQGTGELFF	TGCGCCAGCAGCTTGTGGGCAGGACAGGGGACCGGGGAGCTGTTTTTT
once	TRBV28	TRBD2	TRBJ2-5	CAIGTSEGTQYF	TGTGCCATCGGGACTAGCGAGGGGACCCAGTACTTC
NA	TRBV2	NA	TRBJ2-2	CASLGSTGELFF	TGTGCCAGCCTAGGGAGCACCGGGGAGCTGTTTTTT
NA	TRBV6-6	TRBD2	TRBJ2-4	CASRRLASGNIQYF	TGTGCCAGCAGACGACTAGCGTCCGGAAACATTCAGTACTTC
NA	TRBV5-1	NA	TRBJ2-5	CASSLGAVTKETQYF	TGCGCCAGCAGCCTGGGGGCCGTAACAAAGGAGACCCAGTACTTC
NA	TRBV5-1	NA	TRBJ1-6	CASSLAGKPLHF	TGCGCCAGCAGCTTGGCCGGGAAGCCCCTCCACTTT
NA	TRBV6-4	TRBD1	TRBJ2-3	CASSDSRPDRVTYTDTQYF	TGTGCCAGCAGTGACTCGAGGCCTGACAGGGTAACTTACACAGATACGCAGTATTTT
NA	TRBV29-1	NA	TRBJ2-4	CSVELDNGNIQYF	TGCAGCGTTGAACTGGACAATGGAAACATTCAGTACTTC
NA	TRBV28	NA	TRBJ1-1	CASSLGSRGAFF	TGTGCCAGCAGTTTAGGCTCCCGTGGAGCTTTCTTT
NA	TRBV27	TRBD1	TRBJ2-7	CASSLRGTGVGGQYF	TGTGCCAGCAGTCTAAGGGGGACAGGGGTGGGAGGGCAGTACTTC
NA	TRBV21-1	NA	TRBJ2-2	CASSRWTGLTGELFF	TGTGCCAGCAGCAGGTGGACAGGGCTCACCGGGGAGCTGTTTTTT
NA	TRBV10-2	NA	TRBJ2-5	CASSVQETQYF	TGCGCCAGCAGTGTTCAGGAGACCCAGTACTTC
NA	TRBV2	NA	TRBJ1-2	CASRTGGGGYTF	TGTGCCAGCAGAACTGGCGGGGGTGGCTACACCTTC
NA	TRBV18	TRBD1	TRBJ2-7	CASSPQGAGNEQYF	TGTGCCAGCTCACCGCAGGGGGCGGGGAACGAGCAGTACTTC
NA	TRBV27	TRBD2	TRBJ2-7	CASSFGGRDEQYF	TGTGCCAGCAGTTTCGGAGGGAGGGACGAGCAGTACTTC
NA	TRBV27	NA	TRBJ2-2	CASRSLATGELFF	TGTGCCAGCCGATCCCTAGCAACCGGGGAGCTGTTTTTT
NA	TRBV29-1	TRBD1	TRBJ1-2	CSADTGDYGYTF	TGCAGCGCCGACACAGGGGACTATGGCTACACCTTC
NA	TRBV7-6	TRBD1	TRBJ1-3	CASSPGQQIGNTIYF	TGTGCCAGCAGCCCGGGACAGCAGATTGGAAACACCATATATTTT
NA	TRBV19	NA	TRBJ2-7	CASSITGNSYEQYF	TGTGCCAGTAGTATCACCGGGAACTCCTACGAGCAGTACTTC
NA	TRBV19	NA	TRBJ2-1	CASSISLAEYNEQFF	TGTGCCAGTAGTATCTCGCTAGCCGAATACAATGAGCAGTTCTTC
NA	TRBV2	TRBD2	TRBJ2-3	CASSDSLAGPTDTQYF	TGTGCCAGCAGCGATAGCCTAGCGGGCCCTACAGATACGCAGTATTTT
NA	TRBV6-6	NA	TRBJ1-1	CASTTWESEAFF	TGTGCCAGCACCACTTGGGAGTCTGAAGCTTTCTTT
NA	TRBV6-4	TRBD2	TRBJ2-7	CASSVFETSEYYEQYF	TGTGCCAGCAGTGTCTTCGAGACTAGCGAATACTACGAGCAGTACTTC
NA	TRBV28	NA	TRBJ1-1	CASSLGQNEAFF	TGTGCCAGCAGTTTAGGGCAGAATGAAGCTTTCTTT
NA	TRBV7-2	TRBD2	TRBJ2-1	CASSGGLAWQFF	TGTGCCAGCAGCGGGGGACTAGCTTGGCAGTTCTTC
NA	TRBV7-9	TRBD1	TRBJ2-5	CASSWLDRLFIKTQYF	TGTGCCAGCAGCTGGTTGGACAGGCTATTCATAAAGACCCAGTACTTC
NA	TRBV19	NA	TRBJ1-5	CASSIFGSRMGDSNQPQHF	TGTGCCAGTAGTATATTTGGGAGTCGAATGGGAGATAGCAATCAGCCCCAGCATTTT
NA	TRBV27	NA	TRBJ2-3	CASKRGLRTDTQYF	TGTGCCAGCAAACGGGGTCTACGCACAGATACGCAGTATTTT
NA	TRBV11-1	TRBD1	TRBJ2-4	CASSLGTGDKNIQYF	TGTGCCAGCAGCCTCGGGACAGGGGATAAAAACATTCAGTACTTC
NA	TRBV5-1	NA	TRBJ2-1	CASSLRLRGTYNEQFF	TGCGCCAGCAGCTTGAGGTTGAGGGGGACCTACAATGAGCAGTTCTTC
once	TRBV6-6	NA	TRBJ2-5	CASSYSEGIGTQYF	TGTGCCAGCAGTTACTCTGAGGGAATCGGGACCCAGTACTTC
NA	TRBV13	TRBD2	TRBJ2-1	CASSLSLAGLYNEQFF	TGTGCCAGCAGCTTATCACTAGCGGGGTTATACAATGAGCAGTTCTTC
NA	TRBV18	NA	TRBJ2-3	CASSLRLGADTQYF	TGTGCCAGCTCCCTCAGACTCGGGGCAGATACGCAGTATTTT
NA	TRBV5-1	TRBD2	TRBJ2-7	CASSFGSGINEQYF	TGCGCCAGCAGCTTTGGTAGCGGGATTAACGAGCAGTACTTC
NA	TRBV7-8	TRBD2	TRBJ2-2	CASSPRGLAGLNTGELFF	TGTGCCAGCAGCCCGAGAGGGCTAGCGGGGTTAAACACCGGGGAGCTGTTTTTT
NA	TRBV29-1	NA	TRBJ2-1	CSVDRANTYNEQFF	TGCAGCGTTGACAGGGCTAACACCTACAATGAGCAGTTCTTC
NA	TRBV4-3	NA	TRBJ1-3	CASSQGLGRGSGNTIYF	TGCGCCAGCAGCCAAGGCCTCGGCAGGGGCTCTGGAAACACCATATATTTT
NA	TRBV7-8	TRBD2	TRBJ2-1	CASSLAAVRESSYNEQFF	TGTGCCAGCAGCTTAGCGGCTGTGCGGGAGAGCTCCTACAATGAGCAGTTCTTC
NA	TRBV6-5	TRBD2	TRBJ2-3	CASRGSGGGGTQYF	TGTGCTTCAAGGGGTAGCGGGGGGGGAGGTACGCAGTATTTT
NA	TRBV6-4	NA	TRBJ1-1	CASSDSRGRGTEAFF	TGTGCCAGCAGTGACTCAAGGGGGAGAGGCACTGAAGCTTTCTTT
NA	TRBV27	NA	TRBJ2-7	CASRDAGFAHEQYF	TGTGCCAGCCGGGATGCGGGATTCGCCCACGAGCAGTACTTC
NA	TRBV30	NA	TRBJ1-2	CAWSGLGRPVYNYGYTF	TGTGCCTGGAGCGGACTGGGCCGCCCTGTTTATAACTATGGCTACACCTTC
NA	TRBV6-6	NA	TRBJ1-5	CASSYMGASNQPQHF	TGTGCCAGCAGTTACATGGGGGCTAGCAATCAGCCCCAGCATTTT
once	TRBV14	TRBD1	TRBJ2-7	CASSRPGQGGEQYF	TGTGCCAGCAGCCGCCCGGGACAGGGTGGCGAGCAGTACTTC
NA	TRBV19	TRBD2	TRBJ2-7	CASSMAGGSYEQYF	TGTGCCAGTAGTATGGCGGGAGGGAGTTACGAGCAGTACTTC
few	TRBV7-9	TRBD2	TRBJ2-1	CASSFLTGGDHEQFF	TGTGCCAGCAGCTTCTTGACGGGAGGGGACCATGAGCAGTTCTTC
NA	TRBV6-6	NA	TRBJ2-1	CASSYPNNEQFF	TGTGCCAGCAGTTACCCCAACAATGAGCAGTTCTTC